Presented here are 15 T cell receptor beta chains from one specimen sequenced in a study of OX40 agonist ivuxolimab in advanced cancers. Here immunoSEQ multiplex PCR was the method, and the copy in TCRdb shows in-frame clones only, minus some. The sample lists 150,000 to 190,000 clones; 90% to 95% were seen once. The sequencing here drew on CD4+ or CD8+ T cells sorted from blood, taken in a trial of the OX40 agonist ivuxolimab. The origin of the receptors is an adult with an advanced solid tumor such as melanoma, head and neck, liver or kidney cancer.

The chain employs TRBV13 and TRBJ2-1; 14 bases map to TRBD2. Looked up from germline, CDR1 is PRHDT and CDR2 is FYEKMQ (reference sequence). V gave up 5 bases and J gave up 3 bases; unmatched junction bases: 18. CDR3 size: 21 residues. The CDR3, as DNA: TGTGCCAGCAGCCCGGCACGGGGACTAGCGGGGGTCCCCCAAGACTACAATGAGCAGTTCTTC. Translation gives CASSPARGLAGVPQDYNEQFF. The entire variable domain, with the rest obtained from reference TRBV13 and TRBJ2-1, is as follows: AAGVIQSPRHLIKEKRETATLKCYPIPRHDTVYWYQQGPGQDPQFLISFYEKMQSDKGSIPDRFSAQQFSDYHSELNMSSLELGDSALYFCASSPARGLAGVPQDYNEQFFGPGTRLTVL.

The chain employs TRBV28 and TRBJ2-7; 7 bases are shared with TRBD2. CDR3 length: 15 amino acids. Germline CDR1 is MDHEN and CDR2 is SYDVKM. Trimming cost V 8 bases and J 3 bases; bases outside gene matches: 13. This CDR3 reads CASESGALGFYEQYF. Here the CDR3 DNA reads TGTGCCAGCGAAAGCGGGGCGTTAGGGTTCTACGAGCAGTACTTC.

V is TRBV7-8 and J is TRBJ2-7, with TRBD1 identical over 7 bases. CDR1 and CDR2 from the germline V gene are SGHVS and FQNEAQ. This CDR3 region has 16 residues. V was clipped by 5 bases and J by 6 bases; unmatched bases: 16. Here the CDR3 reads CASSRGQAREPGEQYF. CDR3 sequence (DNA): TGTGCCAGCAGCCGAGGACAGGCCCGCGAACCAGGCGAGCAGTACTTC.

This clone was found once. The rearrangement uses TRBV11-2 and TRBJ2-3, with D maybe TRBD2 (5 bases). Trimming left V 5 bases short and J 4 bases short, with 16 bases between. The germline gives CDR1 SGHAT, CDR2 FQNNGV. The CDR3 is made up of 15 amino acids. The CDR3 bases are TGTGCCAGCAGCCTCGTGAGGGCGCGTGCAGATACGCAGTATTTT. Amino acid sequence: CASSLVRARADTQYF. The variable domain in full, completed from reference TRBV11-2 and TRBJ2-3, reads EAGVAQSPRYKIIEKRQSVAFWCNPISGHATLYWYQQILGQGPKLLIQFQNNGVVDDSQLPKDRFSAERLKGVDSTLKIQPAKLEDSAVYLCASSLVRARADTQYFGPGTRLTVL.

Details on this clone: The same CDR3 arises from other DNA sequences in this sample as well. The rearrangement uses TRBV6-5 and TRBJ1-1; D is ambiguous. This CDR3 comprises 13 residues. In germline, CDR1 is MNHEY, CDR2 SVGAGI. V lost 8 bases to trimming and J lost 0 bases, with 10 bases between them. The CDR3 bases are TGTGCCAGCGGGAGGGCCATGAACACTGAAGCTTTCTTT. Translation: CASGRAMNTEAFF.

The chain employs TRBV7-2 and TRBJ2-5, with 13 bases identical to TRBD2. The junction had 4 bases not matched to a gene; V was cut back by 4 bases and J by 5 bases. The V gene's germline CDR1 is SGHTA and CDR2 FQGNSA. The CDR3 contains 15 residues. Written as DNA, the CDR3 is TGTGCCAGCAGCTCACTAGCGGGGGGGCGGGAGACCCAGTACTTC. This codes for CASSSLAGGRETQYF.

J is TRBJ2-1 and V is TRBV29-1; 7 nucleotides line up with TRBD2. This CDR3 region has 17 residues. Germline V gives CDR1 SQVTM, CDR2 ANQGSEA. Trimming at V came to 0 bases and at J to 6 bases, leaving 14 bases not matched to a gene. DNA for the CDR3: TGCAGCGTTGAAGATCGTCGTACGGGAGGAGGGCGCAATGAGCAGTTCTTC. Its translation: CSVEDRRTGGGRNEQFF.

The chain recombines TRBV25-1 with TRBJ2-3; TRBD1 matches at 7 bases. Germline CDR1 and CDR2: MGHDK and SYGVNS. V was clipped by 5 bases and J by 3 bases; unmatched bases: 11. The CDR3 length is 16 residues. CDR3 sequence (DNA): TGTGCCAGCAGTCCCCGACAGGGCAGCTGGACAGATACGCAGTATTTT. This sequence encodes CASSPRQGSWTDTQYF.

The chain has TRBV15 and TRBJ2-7; maybe TRBD1 (6 bases). The germline gives CDR1 LNHNV, CDR2 YYDKDF (reference sequence). The CDR3 totals 16 residues. V lost 0 bases and J 2 bases, leaving 14 bases between the germline ends. DNA for the CDR3: TGTGCCACCAGCAGAGAACTCGACAGGCGAGCCTACGAGCAGTACTTC. It is translated as CATSRELDRRAYEQYF.

The chain uses TRBV19 and TRBJ2-7; either TRBD1 or TRBD2 may fit D (5 bases each). Germline loops: CDR1 LNHDA, CDR2 SQIVND (reference sequence). This CDR3 region has 15 residues. Trimming took off 8 bases at V and 3 bases at J, with 20 bases between the two ends. The CDR3 nucleotides are TGTGCCAGTTGGGGGTCTCGGGGTATAGGCTACGAGCAGTACTTC. This codes for CASWGSRGIGYEQYF.

This clone was seen a few times. Other DNA sequences within the sample encode an identical CDR3. The chain joins TRBV18 to TRBJ1-5; D unclear. The V gene lost 3 bases and the J gene lost 4 bases, with 7 bases spanning the gap. The CDR3 has 13 residues. The germline V gene encodes CDR1 KGHSH and CDR2 LQKENI. This CDR3 reads CASSPGGNQPQHF. Here the CDR3 DNA reads TGTGCCAGCTCACCTGGCGGGAATCAGCCCCAGCATTTT.

The genes are TRBV9 and TRBJ1-3; a weak D match, TRBD1 (5 bases). This CDR3 comprises 16 residues. Germline assignment: CDR1 SGDLS and CDR2 YYNGEE. V lost 2 bases to trimming and J lost 0 bases, with 12 bases between them. The CDR3 loop reads CASSVAQGNSGNTIYF. CDR3 DNA sequence: TGTGCCAGCAGCGTTGCCCAGGGCAACTCTGGAAACACCATATATTTT.

This clone was seen a single time. The rearrangement joins TRBV30 to TRBJ2-5, with D tentatively TRBD1 (6 bases). In germline, CDR1 is GTSNPN, CDR2 SVGIG (reference sequence). The germline V and J ends were trimmed by 8 bases and 2 bases, with 21 bases remaining between them. This CDR3 contains 15 residues. The CDR3 nucleotides are TGTGCCGGACACCTAGGGGACACCTTACAAGAGACCCAGTACTTC. It is translated as CAGHLGDTLQETQYF.

The rearrangement links TRBV18 to TRBJ1-4; D gene uncertain. The CDR3 has 15 amino acids. CDR1 KGHSH and CDR2 LQKENI come from the germline V gene. The V gene lost 3 bases and the J gene lost 8 bases, with 16 bases spanning the gap. The CDR3 DNA is TGTGCCAGCTCACCGACCCCGGGGATGGACGAAAAACTGTTTTTT. Amino acids: CASSPTPGMDEKLFF.

CDR3 DNA sequence: TGTGCCAGCAGCCAGGATACACAGCAGTACTTC. The encoded protein is CASSQDTQQYF. V gene TRBV4-2 combines with J gene TRBJ2-7; D gene unclear. This CDR3 contains 11 residues. Germline values: CDR1 LGHNA, CDR2 YNFKEQ. Trimming left V 3 bases short and J 8 bases short, with 8 bases between.